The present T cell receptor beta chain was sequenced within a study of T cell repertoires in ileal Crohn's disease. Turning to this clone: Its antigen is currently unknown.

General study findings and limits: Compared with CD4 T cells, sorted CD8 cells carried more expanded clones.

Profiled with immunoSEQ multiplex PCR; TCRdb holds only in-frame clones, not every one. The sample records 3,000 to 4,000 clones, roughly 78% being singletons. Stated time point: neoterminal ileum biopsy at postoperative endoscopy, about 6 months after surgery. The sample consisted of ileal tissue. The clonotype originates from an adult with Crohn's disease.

The CDR3: CATSRDGGAAKNIQYF. In DNA, the CDR3 is TGTGCCACCAGCAGAGATGGCGGGGCCGCCAAAAACATTCAGTACTTC. The V call is TRBV15, the J call TRBJ2-4, with TRBD2 as a possible D gene (6 bases). V lost 0 bases and J lost 1, with 10 bases in between. The length of the CDR3 is 16 residues. The V gene's germline CDR1 is LNHNV and CDR2 YYDKDF (reference sequence).